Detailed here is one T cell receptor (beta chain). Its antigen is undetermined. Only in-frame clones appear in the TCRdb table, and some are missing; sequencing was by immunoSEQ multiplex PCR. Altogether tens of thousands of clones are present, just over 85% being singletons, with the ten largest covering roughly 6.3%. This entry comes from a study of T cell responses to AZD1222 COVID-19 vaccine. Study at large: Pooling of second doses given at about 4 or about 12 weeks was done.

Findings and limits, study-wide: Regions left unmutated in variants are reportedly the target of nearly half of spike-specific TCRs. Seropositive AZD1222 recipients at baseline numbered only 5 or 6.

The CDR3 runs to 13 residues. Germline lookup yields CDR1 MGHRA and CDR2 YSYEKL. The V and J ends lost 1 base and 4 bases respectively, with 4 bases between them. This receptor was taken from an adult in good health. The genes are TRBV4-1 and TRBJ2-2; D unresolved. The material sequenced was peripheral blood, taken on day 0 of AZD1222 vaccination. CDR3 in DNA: TGCGCCAGCAGCCAAGTGGGCACCGGGGAGCTGTTTTTT. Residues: CASSQVGTGELFF.